Described below is a single T cell receptor (beta chain) sequence and its context. In the original analysis: Reference gene primers were amplified, and this amplification served to estimate nucleated cell counts. Using immunoSEQ multiplex PCR, the repertoire was profiled, and TCRdb retains in-frame clones only, with some absent. V and J calls and clone size are those listed in that table; D and trimming were worked out from the DNA. Of about 160,000 clones listed, roughly 84% were seen once; the top ten hold roughly 5.4%. The data were obtained in a study of blood T cell repertoires in COVID-19. Germline V gives CDR1 SGHKS, CDR2 YYEKEE (reference sequence). The CDR3 is 17 amino acids. V shed 4 bases and J shed 0 bases, with 18 bases lying between them.

The rearrangement links TRBV5-5 to TRBJ2-3; D possibly corresponds to TRBD2 (5 bases). Sequencing was carried out using peripheral blood. The sequence was obtained from a woman between 45 and 60 years old with COVID-19, enrolled during active disease. CDR3 region: CASSLDSAAMSTDTQYF. The CDR3 DNA sequence: TGTGCCAGCAGCCTTGACTCAGCGGCCATGAGCACAGATACGCAGTATTTT.